The 3 T cell receptor beta chains below all came from one sample that was sequenced in a study of cytotoxic CD8 clonotypes in ibrutinib-treated CLL. Only in-frame clones appear in the TCRdb table, and some are missing; sequencing was by immunoSEQ multiplex PCR. The sample carries about 57,000 clones, 50% to 70% recorded once. The sample in question was PBMCs, obtained after 24 months of ibrutinib treatment. The origin of the receptors is a human donor with chronic lymphocytic leukemia.

The chain recombines TRBV4-1 with TRBJ2-4; D may be TRBD1 (6 bases). Germline CDR1 and CDR2: MGHRA and YSYEKL. The CDR3 length is 15 residues. V was clipped by 3 bases and J by 4 bases, with 13 bases between them. The CDR3 here is CASSQVPGQKNIQYF. CDR3 DNA: TGCGCCAGCAGCCAGGTCCCCGGACAGAAAAACATTCAGTACTTC.

The chain couples TRBV9 to TRBJ2-5; D is unclear. The germline CDR1 and CDR2 sequences are SGDLS and YYNGEE. V gave up 4 bases and J gave up 5 bases, with 18 bases separating them. This CDR3 contains 15 residues. As DNA, the CDR3 is TGTGCCAGCAGCCCCCTTGATATAGTGTGGGAGACCCAGTACTTC. Residues: CASSPLDIVWETQYF.

The chain joins TRBV10-3 to TRBJ2-7; no reliable D call. V was clipped by 6 bases and J by 6 bases, with 15 bases between them. Germline V lookup: CDR1 ENHRY, CDR2 SYGVKD. This CDR3 has 13 residues. CDR3 DNA sequence: TGTGCCATCAGCGAGGACGGTCCGGGCGAGCAGTACGTC. Translating gives CAISEDGPGEQYV.